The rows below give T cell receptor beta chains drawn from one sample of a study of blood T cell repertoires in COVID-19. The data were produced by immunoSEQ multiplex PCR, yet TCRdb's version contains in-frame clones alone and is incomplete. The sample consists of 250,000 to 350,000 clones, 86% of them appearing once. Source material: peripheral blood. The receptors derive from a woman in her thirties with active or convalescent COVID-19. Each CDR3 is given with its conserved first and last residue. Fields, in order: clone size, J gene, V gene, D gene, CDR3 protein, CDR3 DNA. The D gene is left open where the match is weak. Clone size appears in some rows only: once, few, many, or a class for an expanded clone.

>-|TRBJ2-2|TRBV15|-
CATSRDFGYWELFF
TGTGCCACCAGCAGAGATTTCGGTTATTGGGAGCTGTTTTTT
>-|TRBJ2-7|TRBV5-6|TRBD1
CASAQKLGQGPLLYEQYF
TGTGCCAGCGCCCAAAAGCTGGGACAGGGGCCCCTCTTGTACGAGCAGTACTTC
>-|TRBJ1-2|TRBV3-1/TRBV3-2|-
CASSQGPVRTQANYGYTF
TGTGCCAGCAGCCAAGGCCCGGTCAGGACACAAGCTAACTATGGCTACACCTTC
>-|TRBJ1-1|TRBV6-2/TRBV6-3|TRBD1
CASSHRTGENTEAFF
TGTGCCAGCAGTCACCGAACAGGGGAAAACACTGAAGCTTTCTTT
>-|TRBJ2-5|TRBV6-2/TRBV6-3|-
CASSYYGDSETQYF
TGTGCCAGCAGTTATTACGGGGATTCGGAGACCCAGTACTTC
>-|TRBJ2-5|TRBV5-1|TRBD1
CASSFFPGTGDAPQETQYF
TGCGCCAGCAGCTTTTTCCCCGGGACAGGAGACGCTCCGCAAGAGACCCAGTACTTC
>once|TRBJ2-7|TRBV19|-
CASSIGHSSYEQYF
TGTGCCAGTAGTATCGGACACTCCAGCTACGAGCAGTACTTC
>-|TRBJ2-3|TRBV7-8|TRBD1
CASSFTRDRVTDTQYF
TGTGCCAGCAGCTTTACCCGGGACAGGGTCACAGATACGCAGTATTTT
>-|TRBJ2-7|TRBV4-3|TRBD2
CASSQENMRGFEQYF
TGCGCCAGCAGCCAAGAGAATATGCGGGGGTTCGAGCAGTACTTC
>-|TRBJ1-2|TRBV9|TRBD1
CASSVELQGIQGGYTF
TGTGCCAGCAGCGTAGAACTACAGGGGATCCAAGGCGGCTACACCTTC
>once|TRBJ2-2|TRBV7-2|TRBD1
CASSSRQGFGELFF
TGTGCCAGCAGCTCCCGACAGGGTTTCGGGGAGCTGTTTTTT
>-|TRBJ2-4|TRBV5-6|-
CASSGGEGWSKNIQYF
TGTGCCAGCAGCGGTGGCGAGGGATGGTCAAAAAACATTCAGTACTTC
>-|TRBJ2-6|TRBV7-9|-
CASSFRGRAPGGANVLTF
TGTGCCAGCAGCTTCAGGGGCAGGGCCCCGGGAGGGGCCAACGTCCTGACTTTC
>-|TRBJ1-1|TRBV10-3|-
CAISLQGSTEAFF
TGTGCCATCAGCCTACAGGGTAGCACTGAAGCTTTCTTT
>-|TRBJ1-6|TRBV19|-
CASSIGEGWANSPLHF
TGTGCCAGTAGTATAGGAGAGGGCTGGGCTAATTCACCCCTCCACTTT
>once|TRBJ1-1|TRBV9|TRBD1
CASSGLQGANTEAFF
TGTGCCAGCAGCGGATTACAGGGGGCGAACACTGAAGCTTTCTTT
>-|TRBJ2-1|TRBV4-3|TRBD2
CASSHGTSGGVLEQFF
TGCGCCAGCAGCCATGGTACTAGCGGGGGGGTTCTTGAGCAGTTCTTC
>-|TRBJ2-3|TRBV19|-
CASRGTGTDTQYF
TGTGCCAGTAGAGGAACGGGGACAGATACGCAGTATTTT
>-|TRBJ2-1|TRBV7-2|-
CASSPRLTYNEQFF
TGTGCCAGCAGCCCAAGACTTACCTACAATGAGCAGTTCTTC
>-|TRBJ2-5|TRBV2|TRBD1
CASSDGDSQETQYF
TGTGCCAGCAGTGATGGGGACAGTCAAGAGACCCAGTACTTC
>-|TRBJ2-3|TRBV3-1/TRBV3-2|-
CASSQVPYPGDTQYF
TGTGCCAGCAGCCAAGTCCCCTATCCCGGAGATACGCAGTATTTT
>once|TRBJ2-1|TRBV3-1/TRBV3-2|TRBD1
CASSPGTGSNEQFF
TGTGCCAGCAGCCCCGGGACAGGGTCCAATGAGCAGTTCTTC
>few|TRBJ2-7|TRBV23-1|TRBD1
CASGRRDRSYEQYF
TGCGCCAGCGGACGGAGGGACAGGTCCTACGAGCAGTACTTC
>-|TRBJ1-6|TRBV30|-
CAWSVGLGWGSPLHF
TGTGCCTGGAGTGTGGGGCTGGGATGGGGTTCACCCCTCCACTTT
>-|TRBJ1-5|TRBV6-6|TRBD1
CASSYRGPLGNQPQHF
TGTGCCAGCAGTTACAGGGGGCCTCTCGGCAATCAGCCCCAGCATTTT
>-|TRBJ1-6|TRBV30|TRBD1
CACRDRGPYDSPLHF
TGTGCCTGCAGAGACAGGGGGCCCTATGATTCACCCCTCCACTTT
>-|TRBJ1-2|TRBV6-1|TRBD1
CASSEAIGQGYGYTF
TGTGCCAGCAGTGAAGCGATAGGACAGGGCTATGGCTACACCTTC
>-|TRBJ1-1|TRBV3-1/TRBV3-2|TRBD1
CASSQEHNPGTGKFF
TGTGCCAGCAGCCAAGAACACAACCCCGGGACAGGTAAATTCTTT
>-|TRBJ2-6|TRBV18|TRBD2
CATMGGEGANVLTF
TGTGCCACAATGGGAGGGGAAGGGGCCAACGTCCTGACTTTC
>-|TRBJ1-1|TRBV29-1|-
CSVTGGSNTEAFF
TGCAGCGTCACTGGAGGGTCGAACACTGAAGCTTTCTTT
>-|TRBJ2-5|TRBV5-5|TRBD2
CASKRSGGYQETQYF
TGTGCCAGCAAAAGGAGCGGGGGGTACCAAGAGACCCAGTACTTC